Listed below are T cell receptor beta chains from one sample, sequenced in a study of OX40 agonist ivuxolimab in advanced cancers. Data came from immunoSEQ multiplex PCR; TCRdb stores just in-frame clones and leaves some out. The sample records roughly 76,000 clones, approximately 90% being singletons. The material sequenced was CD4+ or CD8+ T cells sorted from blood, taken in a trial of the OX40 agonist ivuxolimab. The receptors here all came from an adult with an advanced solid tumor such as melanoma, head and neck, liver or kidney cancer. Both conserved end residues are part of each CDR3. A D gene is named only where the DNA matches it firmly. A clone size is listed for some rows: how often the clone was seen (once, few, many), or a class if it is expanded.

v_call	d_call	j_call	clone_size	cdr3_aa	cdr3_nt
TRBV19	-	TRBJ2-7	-	CASSTRQAVAYEQYF	TGTGCCAGTAGTACTCGACAGGCGGTAGCCTACGAGCAGTACTTC
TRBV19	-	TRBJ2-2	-	CASSIGLRGSTGELFF	TGTGCCAGTAGTATTGGGCTTCGGGGCAGCACCGGGGAGCTGTTTTTT
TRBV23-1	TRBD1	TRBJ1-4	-	CASSQIRTGDATNEKLFF	TGCGCCAGCAGTCAAATCCGTACAGGGGATGCAACTAATGAAAAACTGTTTTTT
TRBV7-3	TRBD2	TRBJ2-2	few	CASSPRRGGGELFF	TGTGCCAGCAGCCCCCGACGGGGGGGAGGGGAGCTGTTTTTT
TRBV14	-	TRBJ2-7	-	CASSQGREKGIYAYEQYF	TGTGCCAGCAGCCAAGGACGGGAAAAAGGAATTTATGCCTACGAGCAGTACTTC
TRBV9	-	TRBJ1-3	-	CASSVGGNGGNTIYF	TGTGCCAGCAGCGTAGGAGGGAACGGTGGAAACACCATATATTTT
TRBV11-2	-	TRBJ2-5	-	CASSLGWPSEETQYF	TGTGCCAGCAGCTTAGGATGGCCTAGCGAAGAGACCCAGTACTTC
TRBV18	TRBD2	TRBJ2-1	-	CASSSVAGSSYNEQFF	TGTGCCAGCTCATCCGTAGCGGGGAGCTCCTACAATGAGCAGTTCTTC
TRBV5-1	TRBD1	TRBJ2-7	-	CASSLTGVYEQYF	TGCGCCAGCAGCTTGACAGGGGTCTACGAGCAGTACTTC
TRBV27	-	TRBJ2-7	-	CASSLSEGQLTYEQYF	TGTGCCAGCAGTTTATCTGAGGGACAACTCACCTACGAGCAGTACTTC
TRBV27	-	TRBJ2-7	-	CASSLGESYEQYF	TGTGCCAGCAGTTTAGGGGAATCCTACGAGCAGTACTTC
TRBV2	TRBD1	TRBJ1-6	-	CASSPTGGFDYNSPLHF	TGTGCCAGCAGTCCGACAGGGGGCTTTGATTATAATTCACCCCTCCACTTT
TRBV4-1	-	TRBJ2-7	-	CASSPGTGFYEQYF	TGCGCCAGCAGCCCCGGGACGGGCTTCTACGAGCAGTACTTC
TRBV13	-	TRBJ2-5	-	CASSLSGAFQETQYF	TGTGCCAGCAGCTTATCCGGGGCCTTCCAAGAGACCCAGTACTTC
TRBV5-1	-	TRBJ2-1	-	CASSLAAADEQFF	TGCGCCAGCAGCTTGGCGGCTGCCGATGAGCAGTTCTTC
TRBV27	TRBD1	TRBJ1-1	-	CASSWGTGSTEAFF	TGTGCCAGCAGTTGGGGGACAGGGAGCACTGAAGCTTTCTTT
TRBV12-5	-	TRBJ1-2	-	CASGIGTGYGYTF	TGTGCTAGTGGTATCGGGACTGGCTATGGCTACACCTTC
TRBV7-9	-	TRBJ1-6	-	CASSSDRPNRDSPLHF	TGTGCCAGCAGCTCCGATCGCCCAAACAGGGATTCACCCCTCCACTTT
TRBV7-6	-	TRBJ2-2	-	CASSQGGSGELFF	TGTGCCAGCAGCCAGGGGGGTTCCGGGGAGCTGTTTTTT
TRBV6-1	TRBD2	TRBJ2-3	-	CASSDLAGESDTQYF	TGTGCCAGCAGTGACTTAGCGGGGGAGTCAGATACGCAGTATTTT
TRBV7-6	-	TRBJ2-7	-	CASSLVLGEHEQYF	TGTGCCAGCAGCTTAGTTCTAGGGGAGCACGAGCAGTACTTC
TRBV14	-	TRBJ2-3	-	CASSQVGGWADTQYF	TGTGCCAGCAGCCAAGTGGGGGGCTGGGCAGATACGCAGTATTTT
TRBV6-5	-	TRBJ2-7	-	CASSYSIEGYEQYF	TGTGCCAGCAGTTACTCGATTGAGGGCTACGAGCAGTACTTC
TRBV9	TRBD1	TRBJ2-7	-	CASSPSPGTGEGEQYF	TGTGCCAGCAGCCCGAGCCCCGGGACAGGGGAAGGGGAGCAGTACTTC
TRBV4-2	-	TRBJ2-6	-	CASVASPYSGANVLTF	TGTGCCAGCGTAGCAAGTCCCTACTCTGGGGCCAACGTCCTGACTTTC
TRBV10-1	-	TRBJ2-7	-	CASSAAGNSYEQYF	TGCGCCAGCAGCGCCGCGGGGAACTCCTACGAGCAGTACTTC
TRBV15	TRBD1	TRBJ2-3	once	CATSSPNLPGTGVTDTQYF	TGTGCCACCAGCAGCCCAAATCTACCCGGGACAGGGGTAACAGATACGCAGTATTTT
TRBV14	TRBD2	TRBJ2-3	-	CASSQGLAGPLQYF	TGTGCCAGCAGCCAAGGACTAGCGGGGCCACTGCAGTATTTT
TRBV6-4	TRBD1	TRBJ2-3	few	CASSGTGGADTQYF	TGTGCCAGCAGCGGGACAGGGGGCGCAGATACGCAGTATTTT
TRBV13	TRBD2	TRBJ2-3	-	CASSFRGGLDDTQYF	TGTGCCAGCAGCTTTCGGGGGGGCCTTGATGATACGCAGTATTTT
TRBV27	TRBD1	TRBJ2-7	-	CASSLAGTGVYEQYF	TGTGCCAGCAGTTTAGCCGGGACAGGGGTTTACGAGCAGTACTTC
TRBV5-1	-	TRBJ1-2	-	CASSLNRLYGYTF	TGCGCCAGCAGCTTGAACAGGCTCTATGGCTACACCTTC
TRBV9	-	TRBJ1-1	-	CASSPRVGGKGAFF	TGTGCCAGCAGCCCACGGGTAGGGGGAAAAGGAGCTTTCTTT
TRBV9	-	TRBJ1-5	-	CASSADGNQPQHF	TGTGCCAGCAGCGCCGACGGGAATCAGCCCCAGCATTTT
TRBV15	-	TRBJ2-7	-	CATSRDRADPYEQYF	TGTGCCACCAGCAGAGATCGGGCGGACCCCTACGAGCAGTACTTC
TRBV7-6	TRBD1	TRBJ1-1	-	CASSAAPDRAVEAFF	TGTGCCAGCAGCGCCGCTCCCGACAGGGCGGTTGAAGCTTTCTTT
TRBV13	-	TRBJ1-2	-	CASSTRGASYGYTF	TGTGCCAGCAGCACTCGGGGGGCCTCCTATGGCTACACCTTC
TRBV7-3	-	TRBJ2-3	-	CASSSGVAGTDTQYF	TGTGCCAGCAGCTCCGGGGTAGCGGGCACAGATACGCAGTATTTT
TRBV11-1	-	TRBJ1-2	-	CASSLGSGSYYGYTF	TGTGCCAGCAGCCTCGGATCAGGGTCGTACTATGGCTACACCTTC
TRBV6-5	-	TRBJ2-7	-	CASSPGHISYEQYF	TGTGCCAGCAGTCCGGGACACATATCCTACGAGCAGTACTTC
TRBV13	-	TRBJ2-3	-	CASSLNAGRVGTDTQYF	TGTGCCAGCAGCTTAAACGCGGGCAGGGTCGGCACAGATACGCAGTATTTT
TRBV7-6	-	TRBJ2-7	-	CASSLEPGNSYEQYF	TGTGCCAGCAGCTTAGAGCCAGGGAACTCCTACGAGCAGTACTTC
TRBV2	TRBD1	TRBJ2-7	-	CASSRDRGFYEQYF	TGTGCCAGCAGCCGGGACAGGGGGTTCTACGAGCAGTACTTC
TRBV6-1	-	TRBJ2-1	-	CASSSGTGQFF	TGTGCCAGCAGTTCCGGGACGGGTCAGTTCTTC
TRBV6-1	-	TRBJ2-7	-	CATSSAIYEQYF	TGTGCCACCTCTAGCGCTATCTACGAGCAGTACTTC
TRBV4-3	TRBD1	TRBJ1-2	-	CASSQAPGTGKGYTF	TGCGCCAGCAGCCAAGCCCCCGGGACAGGGAAGGGCTACACCTTC
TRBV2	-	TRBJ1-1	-	CASRGLRGEGAINTEAFF	TGTGCCAGCAGGGGCCTGAGGGGGGAAGGGGCTATAAACACTGAAGCTTTCTTT
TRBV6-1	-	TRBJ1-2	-	CASSDFGTLFGYTF	TGTGCCAGCAGTGACTTCGGGACGCTCTTTGGCTACACCTTC
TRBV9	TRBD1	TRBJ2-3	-	CASSPRAGQGADTQYF	TGTGCCAGCAGCCCCAGGGCAGGACAGGGGGCAGATACGCAGTATTTT
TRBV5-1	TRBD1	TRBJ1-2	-	CASSLATGDINYGYTF	TGCGCCAGCAGCTTGGCTACAGGGGACATAAACTATGGCTACACCTTC
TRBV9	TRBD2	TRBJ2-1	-	CASSAAGGDYNEQFF	TGTGCCAGCAGCGCAGCGGGGGGGGACTACAATGAGCAGTTCTTC